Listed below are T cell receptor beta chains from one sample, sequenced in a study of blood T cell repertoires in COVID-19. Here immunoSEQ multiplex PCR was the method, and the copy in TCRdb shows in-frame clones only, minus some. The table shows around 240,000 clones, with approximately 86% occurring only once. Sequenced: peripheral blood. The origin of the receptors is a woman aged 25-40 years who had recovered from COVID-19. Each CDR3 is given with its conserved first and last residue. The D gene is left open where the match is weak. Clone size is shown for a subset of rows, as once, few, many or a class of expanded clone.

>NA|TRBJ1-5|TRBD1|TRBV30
TGTGCCTGGAATATAGGGGGCGATCAGCCCCAGCATTTT
CAWNIGGDQPQHF
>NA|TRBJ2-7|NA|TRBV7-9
TGTGCCAGCAGTTCCAGGGATGGCGACGAGCAGTACTTC
CASSSRDGDEQYF
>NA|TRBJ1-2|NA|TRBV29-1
TGCAGCGTTTGGGGGGGCCCCTCTGGCTACACCTTC
CSVWGGPSGYTF
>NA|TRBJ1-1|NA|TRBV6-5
TGTGCCAGTTACAGGGACACTGAAGCTTTCTTT
CASYRDTEAFF
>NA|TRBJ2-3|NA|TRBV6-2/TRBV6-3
TGTGCCAGCAGTACGACTCTACCTAGCACAGATACGCAGTATTTT
CASSTTLPSTDTQYF
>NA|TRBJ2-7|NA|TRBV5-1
TGCGCCAGCAGCCACACTGGAACTACCTACGAGCAGTACTTC
CASSHTGTTYEQYF
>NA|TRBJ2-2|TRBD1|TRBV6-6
TGTGCCAGCAGTTATGGACAGGGTAGGGCCGGGGAGCTGTTTTTT
CASSYGQGRAGELFF
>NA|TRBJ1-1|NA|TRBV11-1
TGTGCCAGCAGCTTAGCGGGCTCTATGAACACTGAAGCTTTCTTT
CASSLAGSMNTEAFF
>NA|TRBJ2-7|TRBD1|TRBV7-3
TGTGCCAGCAGCTCCGACAGGGGGGCCTACGAGCAGTACTTC
CASSSDRGAYEQYF
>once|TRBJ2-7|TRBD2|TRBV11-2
TGTGCCAGCAGCTTGGGACTAGCGGGGGGATTCTCCTACGAGCAGTACTTC
CASSLGLAGGFSYEQYF
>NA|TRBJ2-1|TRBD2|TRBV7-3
TGTGCCAGCAGCCCAACTAGCGGGGGGGCCAATGAGCAGTTCTTC
CASSPTSGGANEQFF
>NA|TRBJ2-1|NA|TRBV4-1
TGCGCCAGCAGCCAAACAGGGTATGAGCAGTTCTTC
CASSQTGYEQFF
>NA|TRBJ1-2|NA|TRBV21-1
TGTGCCAGCAGCAAAAACAGGGGCAATGGCTACACCTTC
CASSKNRGNGYTF
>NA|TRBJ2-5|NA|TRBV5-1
TGCGCCAGCAGCACGCTACAGGGCAGCGGAGAGACCCAGTACTTC
CASSTLQGSGETQYF